The rows below give T cell receptor beta chains drawn from one sample of a study of blood T cell repertoires in COVID-19. The protocol was immunoSEQ multiplex PCR, while the TCRdb copy is restricted to in-frame clones and leaves out a portion. This sample has about 480,000 clones, with less than 90% found just once. Sequenced: PBMCs or T cells enriched from blood (not recorded which). All receptors derive from a woman aged 60-75 years who had recovered from COVID-19. The CDR3 runs from the conserved cysteine through the conserved F or W. A D gene is named only where the DNA matches it firmly. Not all rows give a size; the values are once, few, many and, for expanded clones, a class.

D gene | J gene | clone size | V gene | CDR3 DNA | CDR3 protein
- | TRBJ1-3 | - | TRBV28 | TGTGCCAGCAGTTCCGGGGGGTTGAGGGCAGGAGGAAACACCATATATTTT | CASSSGGLRAGGNTIYF
- | TRBJ2-2 | - | TRBV7-2 | TGTGCCAGCAGCTTATCTGGTAGCGTCCGAAACACCGGGGAGCTGTTTTTT | CASSLSGSVRNTGELFF
- | TRBJ1-5 | - | TRBV24-1 | TGTGCCACCAGTGAGGGCTTAAGCAATCAGCCCCAGCATTTT | CATSEGLSNQPQHF
- | TRBJ1-6 | - | TRBV2 | TGTGCCAGCAGGCAGGCCAGCTCCTATAATTCACCCCTCCACTTT | CASRQASSYNSPLHF
- | TRBJ1-5 | - | TRBV2 | TGTGCCAGCAGTACGGCAGGTCAACAGCCCCAGCATTTT | CASSTAGQQPQHF
TRBD2 | TRBJ2-1 | - | TRBV14 | TGTGCCAGCAGCCAAGGACGGGGGGTTAAAAATGAGCAGTTCTTC | CASSQGRGVKNEQFF
- | TRBJ1-2 | - | TRBV4-1 | TGCGCCAGCAGCCAAGCCCGATCGGGGAGTGGCTACACCTTC | CASSQARSGSGYTF
TRBD2 | TRBJ2-3 | - | TRBV7-2 | TGTGCCAGCAGCACAGGACTAGCGGGGGTCACAGATACGCAGTATTTT | CASSTGLAGVTDTQYF
- | TRBJ1-1 | few | TRBV29-1 | TGCAGCGTTGAAGAGGTCAGGGGAGTATCTGAAGCTTTCTTT | CSVEEVRGVSEAFF
- | TRBJ2-1 | few | TRBV10-2 | TGCGCCAGCGGCGGGGACCCATACAATGAGCAGTTCTTC | CASGGDPYNEQFF
- | TRBJ2-1 | once | TRBV7-6 | TGTGCCAGCGGCCCACGGGGTAACGGTGAGCAGTTCTTC | CASGPRGNGEQFF
TRBD1 | TRBJ1-4 | - | TRBV6-5 | TGTGCCAGCAGTTACGGGCAGGGGGCGACTAATGAAAAACTGTTTTTT | CASSYGQGATNEKLFF
- | TRBJ1-2 | - | TRBV28 | TGTGCCAGCAGTTTAGGGCGGGCCTATGGCTACACCTTC | CASSLGRAYGYTF
- | TRBJ2-7 | - | TRBV7-2 | TGTGCCAGCAGCTTAAGACAGGACTACGAGCAGTACTTC | CASSLRQDYEQYF
- | TRBJ1-6 | - | TRBV6-6 | TGTGCCAGCAGTTACTTACAGGAGTATAATTCACCCCTCCACTTT | CASSYLQEYNSPLHF
- | TRBJ1-5 | - | TRBV4-1 | TGCGCCAGCAGCCAAGAGGGGACATTTCTTCAGCCCCAGCATTTT | CASSQEGTFLQPQHF
TRBD1 | TRBJ1-4 | - | TRBV10-1 | TGCGCCAGCAGTGAGTCGAGACAGGGTGGTGAAAAACTGTTTTTT | CASSESRQGGEKLFF
- | TRBJ2-7 | - | TRBV6-2/TRBV6-3 | TGTGCCAGCAGTTACCCCCTCGGACAAACTCTTGAGCAGTACTTC | CASSYPLGQTLEQYF
TRBD1 | TRBJ2-5 | - | TRBV5-1 | TGCGCCAGCAGCTTGGTAGGCAGGGGGCCCCAAGAGACCCAGTACTTC | CASSLVGRGPQETQYF
- | TRBJ1-5 | - | TRBV18 | TGTGCCAGCTCAGGGACACAGAATCAGCCCCAGCATTTT | CASSGTQNQPQHF
- | TRBJ1-1 | - | TRBV5-1 | TGCGCCAGCAGCTTCGGGGTTGAAGCTTTCTTT | CASSFGVEAFF
- | TRBJ2-3 | - | TRBV5-6 | TGTGCCAGCAGCTTGGCCCAGGGGGGTAGCACAGATACGCAGTATTTT | CASSLAQGGSTDTQYF
- | TRBJ2-2 | - | TRBV2 | TGTGCCAGCAGTGTCCAGGCTTTCACCGGGGAGCTGTTTTTT | CASSVQAFTGELFF
TRBD1 | TRBJ2-7 | - | TRBV16 | TGTGCCAGCAGCCTTCAGGGACAGGGGTACGAGCAGTACTTC | CASSLQGQGYEQYF
- | TRBJ1-1 | once | TRBV7-2 | TGTGCCAGCCGTAACAGGAACACTGAAGCTTTCTTT | CASRNRNTEAFF
TRBD2 | TRBJ2-3 | - | TRBV3-1/TRBV3-2 | TGTGCCAGCAGCCAAGGGACTAGCGGGGGGGTAGATACGCAGTATTTT | CASSQGTSGGVDTQYF
TRBD1 | TRBJ1-2 | once | TRBV6-6 | TGTGCCAGCAGGACAGGGGGCGAACCGTATGGCTACACCTTC | CASRTGGEPYGYTF
TRBD1 | TRBJ2-2 | - | TRBV5-4 | TGTGCCAGCAGCCTTCAGACAGGGCAGGACACCGGGGAGCTGTTTTTT | CASSLQTGQDTGELFF
TRBD1 | TRBJ1-5 | - | TRBV24-1 | TGTGCCACCAGTGATTTTGACGGGACAGTTAGCAATCAGCCCCAGCATTTT | CATSDFDGTVSNQPQHF
- | TRBJ1-4 | - | TRBV6-1 | TGTGCCAGCAGTGAAGCGAGGGGAGGAGCTAATGAAAAACTGTTTTTT | CASSEARGGANEKLFF
- | TRBJ2-4 | - | TRBV11-2 | TGTGCCAGCAGCTTAGGGCAGGGTGGGATAGACATTCAGTACTTC | CASSLGQGGIDIQYF
- | TRBJ1-3 | - | TRBV5-8 | TGTGCCAGCAGCTTTCAGGCTATCGGAAACACCATATATTTT | CASSFQAIGNTIYF
- | TRBJ2-3 | - | TRBV11-2 | TGTGCCAGCAGCCGCTCGGGGAGTCGCACAGATACGCAGTATTTT | CASSRSGSRTDTQYF
TRBD1 | TRBJ1-6 | once | TRBV3-1/TRBV3-2 | TGTGCCAGCAGCCAAGGCCGGGACAGTTATTCACCCCTCCACTTT | CASSQGRDSYSPLHF
TRBD2 | TRBJ2-7 | - | TRBV6-6 | TGTGCCAGCAGACCGACTAGCGGTTACGAGCAGTACTTC | CASRPTSGYEQYF
TRBD2 | TRBJ2-3 | - | TRBV7-2 | TGTGCCAGCCTTCGGACGACTAGCGGGGGGGGAGCAGATACGCAGTATTTT | CASLRTTSGGGADTQYF
TRBD1 | TRBJ1-5 | - | TRBV6-4 | TGTGCCAGCAGTGACGGTCTATCGGACAGGGAAAACCCTCAGCCCCAGCATTTT | CASSDGLSDRENPQPQHF
TRBD1 | TRBJ1-5 | - | TRBV27 | TGTGCCAGCAGTTTGGGAACAGGGGGGAATCAGCCCCAGCATTTT | CASSLGTGGNQPQHF
- | TRBJ2-3 | - | TRBV10-3 | TGTGCCATCAGTGAACAGGGGAGGCTCCTCACAGATACGCAGTATTTT | CAISEQGRLLTDTQYF
- | TRBJ2-2 | - | TRBV7-2 | TGTGCCAGCAGCTTATTGGACAGTTCGAACACCGGGGAGCTGTTTTTT | CASSLLDSSNTGELFF
TRBD1 | TRBJ1-4 | few | TRBV5-1 | TGCGCCAGCAGCGAGGGACAGGTGGGGGAAAAACTGTTTTTT | CASSEGQVGEKLFF
TRBD1 | TRBJ1-5 | - | TRBV7-2 | TGTGCCAGCAGCCCCGGACAGGGAAGAAACAATCAGCCCCAGCATTTT | CASSPGQGRNNQPQHF
- | TRBJ2-2 | - | TRBV19 | TGTGCCAGTAGTATAAGCGGCGTGAACACCGGGGAGCTGTTTTTT | CASSISGVNTGELFF
- | TRBJ2-1 | - | TRBV9 | TGTGCCAGCAGCCTCTACACCGCGGCGAATGAGCAGTTCTTC | CASSLYTAANEQFF
- | TRBJ1-2 | - | TRBV30 | TGTGCCTGGAGTGCGGCGGATTATGGCTACACCTTC | CAWSAADYGYTF
- | TRBJ2-3 | - | TRBV5-5 | TGTGCCAGCAGCCTTCGGGGGGCCGATACGCAGTATTTT | CASSLRGADTQYF
- | TRBJ1-4 | - | TRBV5-1 | TGCGCCAGCGGTTCGGGGGCAACTAATGAAAAACTGTTTTTT | CASGSGATNEKLFF
- | TRBJ2-1 | - | TRBV15 | TGTGCCACCAGCGGAACTAGACAGGACAATGAGCAGTTCTTC | CATSGTRQDNEQFF
TRBD1 | TRBJ2-3 | - | TRBV12-5 | TGTGCTAGTGGCTCCGGACAGGGTAGGACAGATACGCAGTATTTT | CASGSGQGRTDTQYF
- | TRBJ1-1 | - | TRBV30 | TGTGCCTGGAGGACTAGCACATCGAACACTGAAGCTTTCTTT | CAWRTSTSNTEAFF
- | TRBJ1-4 | - | TRBV6-5 | TGTGCCAGCAGTTACTATACAAATGAAAAACTGTTTTTT | CASSYYTNEKLFF
- | TRBJ2-5 | - | TRBV7-9 | TGTGCCAGCAGTATAGGGGCAGGGGTAGAGACCCAGTACTTC | CASSIGAGVETQYF
- | TRBJ1-2 | once | TRBV28 | TGTGCCAGCAGTTTGCAGGGTCCGGGCTATGGCTACACCTTC | CASSLQGPGYGYTF
- | TRBJ1-1 | - | TRBV6-5 | TGTGCCACCAAACTCCAAGGGGGAAAGAACACTGAAGCTTTCTTT | CATKLQGGKNTEAFF
- | TRBJ2-5 | - | TRBV5-4 | TGTGCCAGCAGCTTGGCCTCGGGCAGGGTGGGTCAAGAGACCCAGTACTTC | CASSLASGRVGQETQYF